This entry lists 15 T cell receptor beta chains sequenced from one sample in a study of cytomegalovirus exposure and HLA in healthy donors. Primers: 60 Vbeta forward and 13 Jbeta reverse. Repertoires were generated with immunoSEQ multiplex PCR, while TCRdb's copy carries only in-frame clones and drops some. This table has roughly 140,000 clones, about 85% appearing once. The specimen sequenced was PBMCs. The receptor set was obtained from a human donor in good health.

This clone was found once. CDR3 residues: CASSNARGNTEAFF. CDR3 DNA: TGTGCCAGTAGTAATGCCAGGGGCAACACTGAAGCTTTCTTT. The chain is built from TRBV19 and TRBJ1-1, with TRBD1 as a possible D gene (6 bases). Germline V gene data show CDR1 as LNHDA and CDR2 as SQIVND (reference sequence). The CDR3 totals 14 residues. Trimming removed 4 bases at V and 2 bases at J, with 11 bases between.

The chain has TRBV25-1 and TRBJ2-2; D not resolved. This CDR3 comprises 14 residues. V lost 2 bases, J lost 6 bases, and 10 bases lay in between. Germline CDR1 MGHDK, CDR2 SYGVNS. The CDR3 protein is CASSEHGNSGELFF. CDR3 bases: TGTGCCAGCAGTGAACACGGTAATTCCGGGGAGCTGTTTTTT.

This clone has just one count. V usage is TRBV6-1 and J usage is TRBJ1-2, with TRBD1 identical over 10 bases. V lost 1 base to trimming and J lost 4 bases; unmatched junction nucleotides: 3. The germline gives CDR1 MNHNS, CDR2 SASEGT. The CDR3 runs 15 residues. CDR3 protein: CASSEGQGASYGYTF. CDR3 DNA sequence: TGTGCCAGCAGTGAAGGACAGGGGGCGAGCTATGGCTACACCTTC.

This clone came up a few times. The CDR3 reads CASSDGGLAGGLRSTDTQYF. CDR3 nucleotide sequence: TGTGCCAGCAGTGATGGGGGACTAGCGGGGGGGTTGAGAAGCACAGATACGCAGTATTTT. The chain joins TRBV2 to TRBJ2-3; TRBD2 agrees at 16 bases. CDR1 and CDR2 from the germline V gene are SNHLY and FYNNEI. The CDR3 covers 20 residues. Trimming cost V 3 bases and J 0 bases; bases outside gene matches: 9. Looking up the rest from reference TRBV2 and TRBJ2-3 gives the full variable domain: EPEVTQTPSHQVTQMGQEVILRCVPISNHLYFYWYRQILGQKVEFLVSFYNNEISEKSEIFDDQFSVERPDGSNFTLKIRSTKLEDSAMYFCASSDGGLAGGLRSTDTQYFGPGTRLTVL.

This clone has just one count. The chain links TRBV6-5 to TRBJ1-6; 7 bases fit TRBD1. Germline CDR1 reads MNHEY; CDR2 reads SVGAGI. V dropped 5 bases and J dropped 13; count of bases not matched to a gene: 11. CDR3 size: 14 residues. Here the CDR3 DNA reads TGTGCCAGCAGTCTGGGACAGTCCGGGGCTCCCCTCCACTTT. It is translated as CASSLGQSGAPLHF.

This CDR3 is CASSAPGSRNTEAFF. As DNA, the CDR3 is TGTGCCAGCAGCGCACCAGGGTCGAGGAACACTGAAGCTTTCTTT. The V gene is TRBV5-4, the J gene TRBJ1-1, with D perhaps matching TRBD1 (5 bases). Between the trimmed V and J ends, which lost 4 bases and 1 base, there was a span of 14 bases. There are 15 residues in the CDR3. The germline V gene encodes CDR1 SGHNT and CDR2 YYREEE (reference sequence).

This chain uses TRBV15 with TRBJ1-5, with 7 bases lining up with TRBD1. Germline assignment: CDR1 LNHNV and CDR2 YYDKDF (reference sequence). The CDR3 runs 15 residues. Germline trimming cut 5 bases from V and 1 base from J; bases unmatched to any gene: 5. CDR3 sequence: CATSPGTASNQPQHF. In nucleotides, the CDR3 is TGTGCCACCAGCCCCGGGACAGCAAGCAATCAGCCCCAGCATTTT.

The gene calls are TRBV4-1 and TRBJ2-7; D perhaps matches TRBD2 (6 bases). The germline V gene encodes CDR1 MGHRA and CDR2 YSYEKL. Deletions cut 0 bases from V and 3 bases from J, with 12 bases between. This CDR3 has 15 residues. The CDR3 protein is CASSQDSREVYEQYF. The CDR3 region has the DNA TGCGCCAGCAGCCAAGATAGCAGGGAGGTCTACGAGCAGTACTTC.

The CDR3 bases are TGTGCCTGGAGTGTTAGAGGTGAGCAGTTCTTC. Amino acid sequence: CAWSVRGEQFF. The chain uses TRBV30 and TRBJ2-1, with unresolved D. The CDR3 runs 11 residues. The V end lost 0 bases, the J end lost 9 bases, and 6 bases lay between the germline ends. The germline V gene encodes CDR1 GTSNPN and CDR2 SVGIG (reference sequence). Together with reference TRBV30 and TRBJ2-1, the CDR3 gives the full variable domain: SQTIHQWPATLVQPVGSPLSLECTVEGTSNPNLYWYRQAAGRGLQLLFYSVGIGQISSEVPQNLSASRPQDRQFILSSKKLLLSDSGFYLCAWSVRGEQFFGPGTRLTVL.

The V call is TRBV5-6, the J call TRBJ2-1; 9 bases fit TRBD2. Unmatched junction bases numbered 4, after V lost 0 bases and J lost 3 bases. CDR1 and CDR2 (germline): SGHDT, YYEEEE. The CDR3 contains 16 residues. Here the CDR3 DNA reads TGTGCCAGCAGCTTGGTAGCGGGAGATTTCTACAATGAGCAGTTCTTC. As protein: CASSLVAGDFYNEQFF.

V and J are TRBV6-5 and TRBJ2-5; TRBD2 aligns across 7 bases. The CDR3 runs to 16 residues. V lost 0 bases and J lost 4; bases outside the gene matches: 8. Germline values: CDR1 MNHEY, CDR2 SVGAGI. This CDR3 is CASSYSSGGLGETQYF. In nucleotides, the CDR3 is TGTGCCAGCAGTTACTCATCGGGGGGTCTGGGAGAGACCCAGTACTTC.

This chain links TRBV10-3 with TRBJ2-4; 9 nucleotides match TRBD1. V lost 2 bases, J lost 7 bases, and 0 bases stayed unmatched. Germline CDR1 reads ENHRY; CDR2 reads SYGVKD. There are 13 residues in the CDR3. CDR3 protein: CAISEGTGNIQYF. The CDR3 DNA sequence: TGTGCCATCAGTGAGGGGACAGGGAACATTCAGTACTTC.

V usage is TRBV7-6 and J usage is TRBJ2-3; the D is unclear. The V gene's germline CDR1 is SGHVS and CDR2 FNYEAQ. Trimming removed 4 bases from V and 0 bases from J, with 14 bases in between. The CDR3 length is 16 residues. CDR3 in DNA: TGTGCCAGCAGCTCCGGTACAGTCGCTAGCACAGATACGCAGTATTTT. Amino acid sequence: CASSSGTVASTDTQYF.

The table lists this clone with a few counts. The rearrangement links TRBV30 to TRBJ2-3; 7 nucleotides match TRBD2. This CDR3 has 12 residues. The germline gives CDR1 GTSNPN, CDR2 SVGIG (reference sequence). V was clipped by 4 bases and J by 4 bases; unmatched bases: 2. The CDR3 DNA follows: TGTGCCTGGACTAGCGGTGCAGATACGCAGTATTTT. Translating it yields CAWTSGADTQYF.

The chain carries TRBV5-4 and TRBJ2-5; 11 nucleotides match TRBD2. There are 15 residues in the CDR3. Trimming removed 4 bases from V and 2 bases from J; junction bases left unmatched: 4. Germline values: CDR1 SGHNT, CDR2 YYREEE (reference sequence). The chain's CDR3 is CASSKGTSGQETQYF. In DNA, the CDR3 is TGTGCCAGCAGCAAAGGGACTAGCGGACAAGAGACCCAGTACTTC.